The 22 T cell receptor beta chains below come from one sample, sequenced in a study of T cell repertoires in cytomegalovirus infection. TCRdb re-called the reads through MiXCR, storing one row per CDR3 protein. Here the sample spans around 280,000 distinct CDR3 sequences, roughly 13% being singletons. Sequencing was carried out using PBMCs. The receptors here all came from a human donor in good health (CMV status not recorded). Some clones in this sample may be carry-over from other donors' samples.

This clonotype was recorded many times. V gene TRBV11-2 combines with J gene TRBJ2-5; D might be TRBD2 (5 bases). The CDR3 extends over 15 amino acids. Germline lookup yields CDR1 SGHAT and CDR2 FQNNGV. Trimming removed 4 bases from V and 1 base from J, with 13 bases in between. Here the CDR3 reads CASSWGEAVQETQYF. CDR3 nucleotides: TGTGCCAGCAGCTGGGGAGAGGCGGTCCAAGAGACCCAGTACTTC.

This clonotype was counted at least ten times. The chain employs TRBV6-5 and TRBJ2-2; 8 positions agree with TRBD2. V shed 3 bases, J shed 2 bases, and the junction held 11 bases outside the gene matches. The CDR3 is 18 residues long. Per germline, CDR1 MNHEY and CDR2 SVGAGI. CDR3 DNA: TGTGCCAGCAGTTATGCAGGGCGAAGCGGGGGAAACACCGGGGAGCTGTTTTTT. Amino acid sequence: CASSYAGRSGGNTGELFF.

This chain uses TRBV18 with TRBJ1-5; possibly TRBD1 for D (5 bases). The CDR3 runs 17 residues. The germline V gene has CDR1 KGHSH and CDR2 LQKENI. V lost 4 bases, J lost 2 bases, and 18 bases lay in between. The CDR3 spells CASSLSPNRDGNQPQHF. CDR3 nucleotides: TGTGCCAGCTCACTTTCCCCAAACCGGGACGGCAATCAGCCCCAGCATTTT. The variable domain in full, completed from reference TRBV18 and TRBJ1-5, reads NAGVMQNPRHLVRRRGQEARLRCSPMKGHSHVYWYRQLPEEGLKFMVYLQKENIIDESGMPKERFSAEFPKEGPSILRIQQVVRGDSAAYFCASSLSPNRDGNQPQHFGDGTRLSIL.

As concerns this clonotype: Since a much larger clone is just one base distant, this may be a read error. This rearrangement joins TRBV7-3 to TRBJ2-3, with D possibly matching TRBD1 (5 bases). V was trimmed by 1 base and J by 2 bases, leaving 10 bases between them. Germline loops: CDR1 SGHTA, CDR2 FQGTGA. This CDR3 is 15 amino acids long. In DNA, the CDR3 is TGTGCCAGCAGCTTAAGGGGCAGATACACAGATACGCAGTATTTT. Encoded protein: CASSLRGRYTDTQYF.

This clonotype has at least ten counts. The gene calls are TRBV2 and TRBJ2-3; TRBD2 might be the D (6 bases). This CDR3 is built from 13 residues. V was shortened by 4 bases and J by 1 base, with 6 bases between the two germline ends. CDR1 is SNHLY and CDR2 is FYNNEI in the germline V gene. CDR3 loop: CASSGRGTDTQYF. CDR3 coding DNA: TGTGCCAGCAGTGGGAGGGGCACAGATACGCAGTATTTT.

This clonotype was observed at least ten times. The rearrangement joins TRBV2 to TRBJ1-2; possibly TRBD1 for D (6 bases). Germline V lookup: CDR1 SNHLY, CDR2 FYNNEI. Between the trimmed V and J ends, which lost 9 bases and 3 bases, there was a span of 11 bases. The CDR3 contains 12 residues. In DNA form, the CDR3 reads TGTGCCAGTAATCACAGGGACTATGGCTACACCTTC. Protein product: CASNHRDYGYTF.

This clonotype has just a few counts. The CDR3 bases are TGTGCCAGCAGCCAACTAGTTGAGCAGTTCTTC. This codes for CASSQLVEQFF. This chain joins TRBV28 and TRBJ2-1; weak D call: TRBD2 (5 bases). The CDR3 spans 11 residues. V lost 6 bases to trimming and J lost 9 bases, with 9 bases between them. The germline gives CDR1 MDHEN, CDR2 SYDVKM. The whole variable domain, filled in from reference TRBV28 and TRBJ2-1, reads DVKVTQSSRYLVKRTGEKVFLECVQDMDHENMFWYRQDPGLGLRLIYFSYDVKMKEKGDIPEGYSVSREKKERFSLILESASTNQTSMYLCASSQLVEQFFGPGTRLTVL.

The chain recombines TRBV20-1 with TRBJ2-5, with 12 nucleotides matching TRBD2. J was trimmed by 4 bases and V by 1 base; bases with no gene match: 10. Looked up from germline, CDR1 is DFQATT and CDR2 is SNEGSKA (reference sequence). The CDR3 has 17 residues. The CDR3 nucleotides are TGCAGTGCTAGAGGACTAGCGGGAGTCAGGTTAGGAGAGACCCAGTACTTC. This translates into CSARGLAGVRLGETQYF.

The CDR3 nucleotides read TGTGCCAGCAGTTTACTAGACGGGGTTACGCATGAAAAACTGTTTTTT. This encodes CASSLLDGVTHEKLFF. The gene calls are TRBV28 and TRBJ1-4; D unclear. The V and J ends lost 2 bases and 6 bases respectively, with 16 bases between them. Germline V gene lookup returns CDR1 MDHEN and CDR2 SYDVKM. The CDR3 runs to 16 residues.

This clonotype was seen a few times. V usage is TRBV5-4 and J usage is TRBJ2-7; D might be TRBD1 (6 bases). Germline lookup yields CDR1 SGHNT and CDR2 YYREEE (reference sequence). The CDR3 is made up of 16 amino acids. Trimming cost V 4 bases and J 0 bases, with 17 bases left between them. The CDR3 reads CASSMDSPRISYEQYF. In DNA, the CDR3 is TGTGCCAGCAGCATGGACAGCCCAAGGATCTCCTACGAGCAGTACTTC.

This clonotype has at least ten counts. The genes are TRBV28 and TRBJ1-1, with 8 bases matching TRBD1. This CDR3 contains 14 residues. Unmatched junction bases numbered 5, after V lost 5 bases and J lost 3 bases. CDR1 and CDR2 (germline): MDHEN, SYDVKM. The DNA of the CDR3 is TGTGCCAGCAGTCCTCAGGGGGCGTACACTGAAGCTTTCTTT. Translated, it gives CASSPQGAYTEAFF.

The chain has TRBV20-1 and TRBJ1-6; D gene ambiguous. Trimming left V 3 bases short and J 10 bases short, with 13 bases between. Looked up from germline, CDR1 is DFQATT and CDR2 is SNEGSKA (reference sequence). The CDR3 length is 13 residues. The CDR3 DNA reads TGCAGTGCTAGGGCCGGGTTGGAATCACCCCTCCACTTT. It is translated as CSARAGLESPLHF.

This clonotype was seen ten or more times. The chain links TRBV11-2 to TRBJ1-1; TRBD1 aligns across 7 bases. Unmatched junction bases numbered 2, after V lost 0 bases and J lost 1 base. Germline-derived CDR1 and CDR2 are SGHAT and FQNNGV. The CDR3 sequence is 15 residues long. CDR3 coding DNA: TGTGCCAGCAGCTTAGATCACAGGGGGAACACTGAAGCTTTCTTT. This codes for CASSLDHRGNTEAFF. The variable domain in full, completed from reference TRBV11-2 and TRBJ1-1, reads EAGVAQSPRYKIIEKRQSVAFWCNPISGHATLYWYQQILGQGPKLLIQFQNNGVVDDSQLPKDRFSAERLKGVDSTLKIQPAKLEDSAVYLCASSLDHRGNTEAFFGQGTRLTVV.

This clonotype was counted a few times. The chain combines TRBV29-1 with TRBJ1-1, with a possible D match to TRBD1 (5 bases). CDR1 is SQVTM, CDR2 ANQGSEA, per germline. The CDR3 loop spans 12 amino acids. V lost 8 bases and J lost 7, with 17 bases in between. The CDR3: CSTWSLRGEAFF. CDR3 DNA: TGCAGCACATGGTCGTTGAGGGGTGAAGCTTTCTTT.

The gene calls are TRBV13 and TRBJ1-2, with a possible D match to TRBD1 (5 bases). Trimming removed 1 base from V and 10 bases from J, with 10 bases in between. The CDR3 sequence is 12 residues long. The germline gives CDR1 PRHDT, CDR2 FYEKMQ (reference sequence). CDR3 protein: CASSLAHRFYTF. The CDR3 bases are TGTGCCAGCAGCTTAGCGCACAGGTTCTACACCTTC. The variable domain in full, completed from reference TRBV13 and TRBJ1-2, reads AAGVIQSPRHLIKEKRETATLKCYPIPRHDTVYWYQQGPGQDPQFLISFYEKMQSDKGSIPDRFSAQQFSDYHSELNMSSLELGDSALYFCASSLAHRFYTFGSGTRLTVV.

Many counts were recorded for this clonotype. The chain joins TRBV28 to TRBJ2-1; 9 positions match TRBD2. Unmatched junction bases numbered 8, after V lost 2 bases and J lost 12 bases. This CDR3 contains 14 residues. Germline loops: CDR1 MDHEN, CDR2 SYDVKM. DNA for the CDR3: TGTGCCAGCAGTTTAACGCGGGAGGGTAGTTCGCAGTTCTTC. Translation gives CASSLTREGSSQFF.

This clonotype turned up a few times. The J gene is TRBJ2-3, the V gene TRBV7-9; a weak D match, TRBD2 (5 bases). CDR3 length equals 15 residues. Trimming took off 4 bases at V and 2 bases at J, with 13 bases between the two ends. Germline values: CDR1 SEHNR, CDR2 FQNEAQ (reference sequence). DNA for the CDR3: TGTGCCAGCAGCTCTGTTGCGGGCCCCACAGATACGCAGTATTTT. Protein product: CASSSVAGPTDTQYF.

The rearrangement uses TRBV19 and TRBJ1-5; 9 positions agree with TRBD1. The V and J ends lost 8 bases and 9 bases, in that order; junction bases with no gene match: 14. Germline loops: CDR1 LNHDA, CDR2 SQIVND (reference sequence). This CDR3 contains 15 residues. CDR3 sequence reads: CASGNRDRVSLPQHF. Written as DNA, the CDR3 is TGTGCCAGTGGCAACCGGGACAGGGTGTCTCTGCCCCAGCATTTT.

This chain joins TRBV4-3 and TRBJ1-2; weak D call: TRBD1 (6 bases). The CDR3 extends over 13 amino acids. The V and J ends lost 3 bases and 4 bases respectively, with 9 bases between them. Germline assignment: CDR1 LGHNA and CDR2 YSLEER. The CDR3 coding sequence is TGCGCCAGCAGCCATACGGACAGCTATGGCTACACCTTC. Its translation is CASSHTDSYGYTF.

The V and J genes are TRBV7-6 and TRBJ2-1; D is ambiguous. Trimming left V 3 bases short and J 9 bases short, with 6 bases between. The germline CDR1 and CDR2 sequences are SGHVS and FNYEAQ. The CDR3 consists of 11 residues. The CDR3 region has the DNA TGTGCCAGCAGCTTTGGATCTGAGCAGTTCTTC. It codes for CASSFGSEQFF. Looking up the rest from reference TRBV7-6 and TRBJ2-1 gives the full variable domain: GAGVSQSPRYKVTKRGQDVALRCDPISGHVSLYWYRQALGQGPEFLTYFNYEAQQDKSGLPNDRFSAERPEGSISTLTIQRTEQRDSAMYRCASSFGSEQFFGPGTRLTVL.

This clonotype was recorded many times. V usage is TRBV24-1 and J usage is TRBJ2-1, with D perhaps being TRBD1 or TRBD2 (5 bases each). The CDR3 is made up of 15 amino acids. Trimming pared 1 base from V and 5 bases from J, leaving 11 bases between. The germline V gene encodes CDR1 KGHDR and CDR2 SFDVKD. CDR3 DNA sequence: TGTGCCACCAGTGATTTTGGGACCACCGACAATGAGCAGTTCTTC. As protein: CATSDFGTTDNEQFF.

V is TRBV14 and J is TRBJ1-1; possible D gene TRBD1, 6 bases. The ends were cut back, 1 base at V and 1 base at J, with 10 bases in the middle. The length of the CDR3 is 15 residues. Germline CDR1 reads SGHDN; CDR2 reads FVKESK. This CDR3 reads CASSQGGQGNTEAFF. DNA of the CDR3: TGTGCCAGCAGCCAAGGGGGGCAGGGGAACACTGAAGCTTTCTTT.